The subject of this entry is one TCR beta chain. The J segment lost 3 bases and the V segment lost 0 bases, leaving 3 bases of the junction unmatched. CDR3 size: 15 residues. The sample belongs to a study of radiotherapy plus CTLA-4 blockade in lung cancer. The overall study: Disease control was seen in 30% to 35% of patients, objective responses in 15% to 20%.

Profiled with immunoSEQ multiplex PCR; TCRdb holds only in-frame clones, not every one. This table holds around 22,000 clones, about two thirds found once. The TCR originated in a human donor with non-small cell lung cancer whose response to radiotherapy plus ipilimumab could not be evaluated. The rearrangement uses TRBV5-3 and TRBJ1-5; 7 bases line up with TRBD1. TRBV5-3 is classed as an ORF, of uncertain function. The sequencing here drew on peripheral blood, taken from a patient treated with radiotherapy plus ipilimumab. The CDR3 here is CARSLAGGINQPQHF. CDR3 nucleotide sequence: TGTGCCAGAAGCTTGGCAGGGGGAATCAATCAGCCCCAGCATTTT.